These 28 T cell receptor beta chains were all obtained from the same sample, sequenced in a study of T cells in Graves' hyperthyroidism and ophthalmopathy. The investigators amplified TCR beta CDR3 regions from RNA transcripts. HTBI primers were used for first-round RT-PCR of the TCR CDR3. A single record per CDR3 protein comes from TCRdb applying MiXCR to the multiplex PCR reads. Here the sample spans 550,000 to 800,000 distinct CDR3 sequences, approximately 16% being singletons. Sequencing was done on a sample of blood. These receptor sequences come from a man between 18 and 29 years old with Graves' hyperthyroidism.

This clonotype was counted many times. The rearrangement links TRBV6-1 to TRBJ2-1, with 8 bases that match TRBD2. The germline V gene has CDR1 MNHNS and CDR2 SASEGT. The ends lost 4 bases at V and 3 bases at J; junction bases unmatched: 8. The CDR3 runs 16 residues. CDR3 nucleotide sequence: TGTGCCAGCAGTGGATGGGGCGGGAGGTTCTACAATGAGCAGTTCTTC. Translated, it gives CASSGWGGRFYNEQFF.

The chain combines TRBV20-1 with TRBJ1-2; TRBD1 aligns across 8 bases. Germline assignment: CDR1 DFQATT and CDR2 SNEGSKA (reference sequence). V shed 0 bases and J 3 bases; nucleotides not matched to a gene: 9. The CDR3 contains 16 residues. CDR3 in amino acids: CSARDLVQGEDYGYTF. The CDR3 DNA reads as TGCAGTGCTAGAGATCTAGTACAGGGGGAAGACTATGGCTACACCTTC.

The table lists this clonotype with a few counts. V is TRBV18 and J is TRBJ2-7; possibly TRBD1 for D (6 bases). The germline CDR1 and CDR2 sequences are KGHSH and LQKENI. V was trimmed by 4 bases and J by 3 bases, leaving 19 bases between them. This CDR3 contains 16 residues. CDR3 sequence: CASSRGPLGGVYEQYF. The CDR3 DNA sequence: TGTGCCAGCTCACGGGGCCCCTTAGGGGGAGTCTACGAGCAGTACTTC. The full variable domain, completed using reference TRBV18 and TRBJ2-7, is NAGVMQNPRHLVRRRGQEARLRCSPMKGHSHVYWYRQLPEEGLKFMVYLQKENIIDESGMPKERFSAEFPKEGPSILRIQQVVRGDSAAYFCASSRGPLGGVYEQYFGPGTRLTVT.

This clonotype was counted between two and nine times. The genes are TRBV29-1 and TRBJ1-1, with no clear D. Germline V gives CDR1 SQVTM, CDR2 ANQGSEA. With 8 bases removed from V and 6 bases from J, the gap between germline ends came to 22 bases. The CDR3 has 14 amino acids. CDR3 loop: CSITRHLRAAEAFF. The CDR3 DNA sequence: TGCAGCATCACCCGACACTTACGTGCGGCTGAAGCTTTCTTT.

In this sample, this clonotype turned up a few times. The rearrangement uses TRBV20-1 and TRBJ2-5; 7 bases align to TRBD1. Trimming cost V 5 bases and J 6 bases; bases outside gene matches: 9. The CDR3 is 13 residues long. Germline V gene data show CDR1 as DFQATT and CDR2 as SNEGSKA (reference sequence). CDR3 residues: CSARKAGGQTQYF. The CDR3 coding sequence is TGCAGTGCTCGAAAGGCAGGGGGTCAGACCCAGTACTTC.

This clonotype appeared many times. The chain joins TRBV7-6 to TRBJ2-7; TRBD2 is a possible D gene (6 bases). Germline CDR1 is SGHVS and CDR2 is FNYEAQ. There are 14 residues in the CDR3. Trimming pared 1 base from V and 3 bases from J, leaving 10 bases between. CDR3 nucleotides: TGTGCCAGCAGCTTAGGGGAGGCCAGCTACGAGCAGTACTTC. Amino acids: CASSLGEASYEQYF.

This chain links TRBV6-2 or TRBV6-3 with TRBJ2-1; D may be TRBD2 (5 bases). The CDR3 is made up of 17 amino acids. The germline gives CDR1 MNHEY, CDR2 SVGEGT. V lost 0 bases and J lost 1, with 13 bases in between. CDR3 loop: CASSYSRGLYSYNEQFF. CDR3 in DNA: TGTGCCAGCAGTTACTCTCGAGGACTTTATTCCTACAATGAGCAGTTCTTC.

At least ten counts were recorded for this clonotype. V usage is TRBV28 and J usage is TRBJ2-1; tentatively, D is TRBD1 or TRBD2 (5 bases each). Germline loops: CDR1 MDHEN, CDR2 SYDVKM. The CDR3 contains 15 residues. V was trimmed by 7 bases and J by 5 bases, leaving 18 bases between them. CDR3 nucleotides: TGTGCCAGCATAAACCTTCCTGGGGGTAACAATGAGCAGTTCTTC. As protein: CASINLPGGNNEQFF.

This clonotype came up a few times. The chain carries TRBV5-1 and TRBJ2-5, with D possibly matching TRBD1 (8 bases). CDR1 is SGHRS, CDR2 YFSETQ, per germline. CDR3 length: 16 amino acids. The ends were cut back, 4 bases at V and 0 bases at J, with 16 bases in the middle. The CDR3 spells CASSSGDRSYQETQYF. In DNA, the CDR3 is TGCGCCAGCAGCAGCGGGGACAGGTCGTACCAAGAGACCCAGTACTTC.

This clonotype appeared many times. The rearrangement uses TRBV4-1 and TRBJ1-3; 7 bases are a match to TRBD1. The junction had 7 bases not matched to a gene; V was cut back by 4 bases and J by 4 bases. The CDR3 is 15 residues long. Germline V gene lookup returns CDR1 MGHRA and CDR2 YSYEKL. This CDR3 is CASSREGAGGNTIYF. In DNA form, the CDR3 reads TGCGCCAGCAGCCGGGAGGGGGCGGGCGGAAACACCATATATTTT.

J is TRBJ1-3 and V is TRBV30; D may be TRBD1 (5 bases). The CDR3 sequence is 13 residues long. Trimming took 2 bases from V and 8 from J, leaving 13 bases between them. CDR1 is GTSNPN, CDR2 SVGIG, per germline (reference sequence). This CDR3 is CAWSRDSSDTIYF. In DNA, the CDR3 is TGTGCCTGGAGTCGAGACAGTTCGGACACCATATATTTT.

The J gene is TRBJ1-1, the V gene TRBV7-2; no definite D call. V was pared by 5 bases and J by 1 base, with 8 bases between. The CDR3 spans 13 residues. Germline CDR1 is SGHTA and CDR2 is FQGNSA. The CDR3, as DNA: TGTGCCAGCAGCACAAAAACGAACACTGAAGCTTTCTTT. Translating it yields CASSTKTNTEAFF.

Details on this clonotype: A read error may explain this, as a much larger clone is one base away. This rearrangement joins TRBV2 to TRBJ2-1; D gene unclear. The CDR3 extends over 14 amino acids. Looked up from germline, CDR1 is SNHLY and CDR2 is FYNNEI. CDR3 nucleotides: TGTGCCAGCACGGCGGTAAGCTCCCACAATGAGCAGTTCTTC. Translated: CASTAVSSHNEQFF. The full variable domain, its missing parts supplied by reference TRBV2 and TRBJ2-1, is EPEVTQTPSHQVTQMGQEVILRCVPISNHLYFYWYRQILGQKVEFLVSFYNNEISEKSEIFDDQFSVERPDGSNFTLKIRSTKLEDSAMYFCASTAVSSHNEQFFGPGTRLTVL.

The sample holds a few counts of this clonotype. A much larger clone lies one base from this, so it may be a read error. The chain couples TRBV27 to TRBJ2-7; D remains unclear. Trimming took 6 bases from V and 2 from J, leaving 8 bases between them. The CDR3 contains 12 residues. Per germline, CDR1 MNHEY and CDR2 SMNVEV (reference sequence). The CDR3 loop reads CASRGSAYEQYF. The CDR3 DNA reads TGTGCCAGCAGGGGCAGTGCCTACGAGCAGTACTTC.

This clonotype was seen repeatedly, ten times or more. V gene TRBV2 combines with J gene TRBJ1-2; D remains ambiguous. V was shortened by 6 bases and J by 4 bases, with 18 bases between the two germline ends. The CDR3 runs 15 residues. Germline loops: CDR1 SNHLY, CDR2 FYNNEI. The CDR3 region is CASRGLEKQTYGYTF. The CDR3 DNA reads TGTGCCAGCAGGGGTCTGGAAAAGCAGACCTATGGCTACACCTTC.

CDR3 nucleotide sequence: TGTGCCAGCAGCTACATGACGGTCCCGGGCGAGCAGTACTTC. It codes for CASSYMTVPGEQYF. The chain combines TRBV7-2 with TRBJ2-7; D uncertain. Trimming stripped 4 bases from V and 6 bases from J, with 16 bases between. Germline-derived CDR1 and CDR2 are SGHTA and FQGNSA. This CDR3 contains 14 residues.

The J gene is TRBJ2-5, the V gene TRBV20-1; TRBD2 matches 10 bases. The ends lost 4 bases at V and 4 bases at J; junction bases unmatched: 6. Germline CDR1 and CDR2: DFQATT and SNEGSKA (reference sequence). This CDR3 is 14 amino acids long. CDR3 in DNA: TGCAGTGCTATCAGCGGGAGGGCTGGAGAGACCCAGTACTTC. It translates to CSAISGRAGETQYF.

This clonotype was observed a handful of times. The rearrangement links TRBV28 to TRBJ2-1; TRBD2 aligns across 10 bases. Per germline, CDR1 MDHEN and CDR2 SYDVKM. After removal of 2 bases from V and 4 bases from J, the junction contained 5 bases not matched to a gene. The CDR3 covers 16 residues. The CDR3 nucleotides read TGTGCCAGCAGTTTAACTCCTAGCGGGAGTTACAATGAGCAGTTCTTC. Its translation: CASSLTPSGSYNEQFF.

In this sample, this clonotype turned up once. This sequence joins TRBV4-1 and TRBJ2-4; the match to TRBD2 covers 15 bases. The CDR3 covers 20 residues. CDR1 is MGHRA, CDR2 YSYEKL, per germline. After removal of 6 bases from V and 1 base from J, the junction contained 13 bases not matched to a gene. CDR3 coding DNA: TGCGCCAGCAGGGACGAAGCGGGACTAGCGGGAGGAGCGGCCAAAAACATTCAGTACTTC. Its translation: CASRDEAGLAGGAAKNIQYF.

This clonotype was counted only a few times. J is TRBJ2-5 and V is TRBV12-3 or TRBV12-4; D possibly matches TRBD1 or TRBD2 (5 bases each). The CDR3 extends over 14 amino acids. Trimming shortened V by 2 bases and J by 4 bases, and 11 bases separated the two germline ends. The CDR3 DNA sequence: TGTGCCAGCAGTTTATCGAGGGGTTCAGAGACCCAGTACTTC. This sequence encodes CASSLSRGSETQYF.

This clonotype was observed at least ten times. The chain has TRBV28 and TRBJ2-1; weak D call: TRBD1 (7 bases). Germline CDR1 is MDHEN and CDR2 is SYDVKM. V was pared by 4 bases and J by 0 bases, with 16 bases between. CDR3 length: 17 residues. Here the CDR3 reads CASSSNRGGSSYNEQFF. The CDR3 coding sequence is TGTGCCAGCAGTTCGAACAGGGGAGGTAGCTCCTACAATGAGCAGTTCTTC.

This clonotype was picked up many times. The J gene is TRBJ1-5, the V gene TRBV28; TRBD1 aligns across 10 bases. V lost 6 bases to trimming and J lost 0 bases; unmatched junction nucleotides: 11. Germline V lookup: CDR1 MDHEN, CDR2 SYDVKM. The CDR3 totals 18 residues. CDR3 nucleotides: TGTGCCAGCAGCTCTGGACAGGGGGTCCTGTATAGCAATCAGCCCCAGCATTTT. Its protein is CASSSGQGVLYSNQPQHF.

The chain is built from TRBV20-1 and TRBJ1-1; possible D gene TRBD1, 5 bases. This CDR3 comprises 14 residues. Germline assignment: CDR1 DFQATT and CDR2 SNEGSKA (reference sequence). The V gene lost 3 bases and the J gene lost 6 bases, with 17 bases spanning the gap. The CDR3, as DNA: TGCAGTGCTAGTGATGCCCGGAGGGACGCTGAAGCTTTCTTT. Translation gives CSASDARRDAEAFF.

The genes are TRBV6-9 and TRBJ1-6, with 10 bases aligning to TRBD1. Germline loops: CDR1 MNHGY, CDR2 SVAAGI. The CDR3 consists of 16 residues. J was trimmed by 8 bases and V by 4 bases; bases with no gene match: 8. CDR3 loop: CASSFTGQGLYSPLHF. In DNA, the CDR3 is TGTGCCAGCAGTTTCACGGGACAGGGGTTATATTCACCCCTCCACTTT.

This clonotype was seen repeatedly, ten times or more. The chain couples TRBV7-2 to TRBJ2-1; D might be TRBD1 (6 bases). Trimming shortened V by 5 bases and J by 0 bases, and 11 bases separated the two germline ends. From germline, CDR1 is SGHTA and CDR2 FQGNSA. The CDR3 has 15 residues. The CDR3 is CASSPDRASYNEQFF. Written as DNA, the CDR3 is TGTGCCAGCAGCCCGGACAGAGCCTCCTACAATGAGCAGTTCTTC.

This clonotype appeared many times. The gene calls are TRBV7-9 and TRBJ2-1; 14 bases map to TRBD2. J was trimmed by 5 bases and V by 5 bases; bases with no gene match: 5. CDR1 and CDR2 (germline): SEHNR, FQNEAQ (reference sequence). This CDR3 region has 16 residues. This CDR3 reads CASSRTSGRRHNEQFF. The CDR3 DNA sequence: TGTGCCAGCAGCAGGACTAGCGGGAGGAGACACAATGAGCAGTTCTTC.

This clonotype has a handful of counts. V gene TRBV19 combines with J gene TRBJ1-5; D is ambiguous. CDR3 length: 14 amino acids. Looked up from germline, CDR1 is LNHDA and CDR2 is SQIVND (reference sequence). The V and J ends lost 7 bases and 0 bases respectively, with 10 bases between them. This CDR3 is CASTLRYSNQPQHF. CDR3 DNA: TGTGCCAGTACCCTCCGGTATAGCAATCAGCCCCAGCATTTT.

V usage is TRBV28 and J usage is TRBJ2-1; 7 nucleotides agree with TRBD2. Germline CDR1 and CDR2: MDHEN and SYDVKM. The length of the CDR3 is 15 residues. V trimming: 6 bases; J trimming: 1 base; junction bases outside the gene matches: 6. The CDR3 spells CASSPFSGSYNEQFF. CDR3 nucleotide sequence: TGTGCCAGCAGCCCTTTTAGCGGGTCCTACAATGAGCAGTTCTTC.